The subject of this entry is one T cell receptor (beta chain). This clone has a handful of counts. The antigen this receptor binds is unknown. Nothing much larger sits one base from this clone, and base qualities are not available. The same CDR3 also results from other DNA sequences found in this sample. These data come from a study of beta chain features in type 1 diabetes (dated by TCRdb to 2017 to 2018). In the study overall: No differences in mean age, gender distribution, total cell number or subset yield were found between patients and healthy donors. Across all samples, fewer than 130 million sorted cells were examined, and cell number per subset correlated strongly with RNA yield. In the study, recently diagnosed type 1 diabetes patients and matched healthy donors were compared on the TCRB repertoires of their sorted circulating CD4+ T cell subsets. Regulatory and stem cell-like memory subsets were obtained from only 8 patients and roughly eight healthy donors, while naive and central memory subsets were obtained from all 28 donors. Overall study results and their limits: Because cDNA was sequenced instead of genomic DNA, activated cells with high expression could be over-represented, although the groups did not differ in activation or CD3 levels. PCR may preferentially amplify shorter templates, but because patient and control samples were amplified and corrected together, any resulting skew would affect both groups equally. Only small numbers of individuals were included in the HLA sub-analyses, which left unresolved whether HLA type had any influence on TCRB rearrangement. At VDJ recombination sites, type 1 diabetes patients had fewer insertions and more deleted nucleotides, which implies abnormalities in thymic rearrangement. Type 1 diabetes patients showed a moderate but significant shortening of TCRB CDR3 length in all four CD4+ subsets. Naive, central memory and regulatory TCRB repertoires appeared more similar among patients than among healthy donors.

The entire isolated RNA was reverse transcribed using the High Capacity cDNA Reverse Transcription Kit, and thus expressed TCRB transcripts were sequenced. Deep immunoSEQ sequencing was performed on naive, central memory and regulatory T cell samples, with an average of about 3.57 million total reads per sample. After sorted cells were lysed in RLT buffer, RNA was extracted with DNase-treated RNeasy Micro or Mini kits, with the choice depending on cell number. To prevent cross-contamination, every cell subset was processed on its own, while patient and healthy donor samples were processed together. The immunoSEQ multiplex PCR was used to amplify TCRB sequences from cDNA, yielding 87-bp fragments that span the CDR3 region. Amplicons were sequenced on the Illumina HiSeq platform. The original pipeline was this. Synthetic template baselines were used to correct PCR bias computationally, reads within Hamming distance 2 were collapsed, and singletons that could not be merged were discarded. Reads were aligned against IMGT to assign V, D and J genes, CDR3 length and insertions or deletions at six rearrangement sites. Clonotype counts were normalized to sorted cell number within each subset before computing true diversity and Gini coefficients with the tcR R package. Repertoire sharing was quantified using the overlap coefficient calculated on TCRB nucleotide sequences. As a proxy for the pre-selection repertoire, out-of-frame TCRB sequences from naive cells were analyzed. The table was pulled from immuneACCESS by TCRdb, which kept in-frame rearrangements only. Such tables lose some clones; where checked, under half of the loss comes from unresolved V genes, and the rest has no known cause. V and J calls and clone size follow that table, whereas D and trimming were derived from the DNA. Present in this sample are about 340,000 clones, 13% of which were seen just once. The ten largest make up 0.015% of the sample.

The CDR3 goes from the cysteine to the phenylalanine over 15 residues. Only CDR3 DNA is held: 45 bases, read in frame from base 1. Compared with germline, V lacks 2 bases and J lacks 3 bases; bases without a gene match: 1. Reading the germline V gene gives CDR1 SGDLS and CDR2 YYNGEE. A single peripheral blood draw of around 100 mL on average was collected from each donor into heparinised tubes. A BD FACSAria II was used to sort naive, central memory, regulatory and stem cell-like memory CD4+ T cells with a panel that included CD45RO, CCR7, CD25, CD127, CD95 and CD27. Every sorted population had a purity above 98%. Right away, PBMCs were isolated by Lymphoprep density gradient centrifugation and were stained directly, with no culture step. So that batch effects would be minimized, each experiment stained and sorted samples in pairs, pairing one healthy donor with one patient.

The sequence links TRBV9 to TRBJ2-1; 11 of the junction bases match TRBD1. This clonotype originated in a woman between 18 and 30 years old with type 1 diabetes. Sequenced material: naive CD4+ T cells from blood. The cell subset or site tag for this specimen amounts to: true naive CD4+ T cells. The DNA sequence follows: TGTGCCAGCAGCGTCGGGACAGGGGGCTACAATGAGCAGTTCTTC. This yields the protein CASSVGTGGYNEQFF.